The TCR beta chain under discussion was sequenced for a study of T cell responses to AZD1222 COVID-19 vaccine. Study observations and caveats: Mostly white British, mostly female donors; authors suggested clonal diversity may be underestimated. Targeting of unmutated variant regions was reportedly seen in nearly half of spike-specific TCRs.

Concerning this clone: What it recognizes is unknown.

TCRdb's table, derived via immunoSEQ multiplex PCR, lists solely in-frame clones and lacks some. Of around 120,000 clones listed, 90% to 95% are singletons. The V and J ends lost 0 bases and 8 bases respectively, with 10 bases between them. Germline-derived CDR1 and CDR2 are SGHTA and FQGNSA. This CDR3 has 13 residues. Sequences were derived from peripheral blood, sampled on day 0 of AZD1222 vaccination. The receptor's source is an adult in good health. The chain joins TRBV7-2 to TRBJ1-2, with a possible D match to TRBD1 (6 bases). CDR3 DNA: TGTGCCAGCAGCTTAGCGCGGGGGCCCGGCTACACCTTC. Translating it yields CASSLARGPGYTF.